What follows is one TCR beta chain and its context. The sample originates from a study of PD-L1 blockade in urothelial cancer. Study-wide background: Anywhere from 0 to 3 prior chemotherapy regimens had been received by patients. Reported median T cell count for blood samples was around 150,000. Blood was analyzed 3 weeks (second dose) and 6 weeks after treatment start.

Profiling relied on immunoSEQ multiplex PCR, and the TCRdb table lists in-frame clones only, not all of them. The sample lists some 52,000 clones, approximately 72% occurring once. The V and J ends lost 8 bases and 7 bases, in that order; junction bases with no gene match: 10. Germline V gene sequence: CDR1 SGHNT, CDR2 YENEEA. CDR3 length: 15 amino acids. Documented time point: pretreatment peripheral blood. Pretreatment and on-treatment blood mononuclear cell samples were taken, totaling between 1 and 8 time points per patient. The sequencing used PBMCs, collected around atezolizumab (anti-PD-L1) treatment. The rearrangement joins TRBV11-3 to TRBJ2-1; 11 bases map to TRBD2. This TCR derives from a man between 65 and 85 years old with urothelial cancer. The CDR3 loop reads CASRKTSGRGNEQFF. CDR3 sequence (DNA): TGTGCCAGCCGAAAAACTAGCGGGAGAGGGAATGAGCAGTTCTTC. Full variable domain (remainder filled in from reference TRBV11-3 and TRBJ2-1): EAGVVQSPRYKIIEKKQPVAFWCNPISGHNTLYWYLQNLGQGPELLIRYENEEAVDDSQLPKDRFSAERLKGVDSTLKIQPAELGDSAVYLCASRKTSGRGNEQFFGPGTRLTVL.